This T cell receptor beta chain is from a study of blood T cell repertoires in COVID-19. Sequenced by immunoSEQ multiplex PCR; TCRdb stores in-frame clones only, minus some. The sample records 95,000 to 100,000 clones, 70% to 90% being singletons. The CDR3 contains 17 residues. Germline V gene sequence: CDR1 SEHNR, CDR2 FQNEAQ (reference sequence). The V end lost 2 bases, the J end lost 0 bases, and 14 bases lay between the germline ends. This sequence originates from a woman younger than 45 with acute or convalescent COVID-19. The chain combines TRBV7-9 with TRBJ1-3, with D uncertain. Material for sequencing was peripheral blood. This CDR3 is CASSLWPTDGSGNTIYF. CDR3 nucleotides: TGTGCCAGCAGCTTATGGCCTACAGACGGCTCTGGAAACACCATATATTTT.